This passage covers 30 T cell receptor beta chains from one sample sequenced in a study of blood T cell repertoires in COVID-19. Data came from immunoSEQ multiplex PCR; TCRdb stores just in-frame clones and leaves some out. The sample lists roughly 50,000 clones; 70% to 90% were seen once. The specimen sequenced was peripheral blood. The receptor source for this set is a woman aged 80 or over with COVID-19, enrolled during active disease.

This clone has just a few counts. The chain uses TRBV5-1 and TRBJ1-2, with 7 bases identical to TRBD1. Germline V gives CDR1 SGHRS, CDR2 YFSETQ. With V trimmed by 1 base and J by 6 bases, 6 bases remained unmatched. CDR3 length: 14 residues. CDR3 sequence reads: CASSLNLGQNGYTF. The CDR3 DNA follows: TGCGCCAGCAGCTTGAATTTGGGACAGAATGGCTACACCTTC.

The chain carries TRBV18 and TRBJ2-5; no clear D gene. The germline V and J ends were trimmed by 3 bases and 4 bases, with 12 bases remaining between them. The length of the CDR3 is 14 residues. The germline V gene encodes CDR1 KGHSH and CDR2 LQKENI. This CDR3 reads CASSPSLGRETQYF. The CDR3 DNA reads TGTGCCAGCTCACCGTCCCTAGGCCGAGAGACCCAGTACTTC.

The chain joins TRBV28 to TRBJ1-6; D perhaps matches TRBD1 (5 bases). Trimming removed 2 bases from V and 7 bases from J, with 12 bases in between. Germline V gene sequence: CDR1 MDHEN, CDR2 SYDVKM. This CDR3 spans 15 amino acids. CDR3 sequence reads: CASSLILRGNSPLHF. The DNA for the CDR3 is TGTGCCAGCAGTTTAATTTTACGGGGGAATTCACCCCTCCACTTT.

The V and J genes are TRBV15 and TRBJ2-5; 7 nucleotides align to TRBD2. CDR1 and CDR2 (germline): LNHNV, YYDKDF (reference sequence). The CDR3 has 15 amino acids. J was trimmed by 2 bases and V by 1 base; bases with no gene match: 4. The CDR3 spells CATSRVGGGQETQYF. In nucleotides, the CDR3 is TGTGCCACCAGCAGAGTGGGGGGAGGGCAAGAGACCCAGTACTTC.

The CDR3 sequence is CASSFRGSYEQYF. CDR3 DNA: TGCGCCAGCAGCTTCCGGGGGAGCTACGAGCAGTACTTC. This chain links TRBV5-1 with TRBJ2-7; TRBD2 might be the D (6 bases). This CDR3 contains 13 residues. Per the germline V gene, CDR1 is SGHRS and CDR2 is YFSETQ. V was cut by 2 bases and J by 3 bases, with 9 bases left in between.

This rearrangement joins TRBV19 to TRBJ1-2; 9 bases align to TRBD1. CDR3 length: 13 residues. Germline lookup yields CDR1 LNHDA and CDR2 SQIVND (reference sequence). J lost 8 bases, V lost 5 bases, and 6 bases had no gene match. The DNA of the CDR3 is TGTGCCAGTAGTCCCGGACAGGGGAAAGGCTACACCTTC. As protein: CASSPGQGKGYTF.

J is TRBJ2-5 and V is TRBV7-2; TRBD2 might be the D (6 bases). The CDR3 runs to 14 residues. Germline-derived CDR1 and CDR2 are SGHTA and FQGNSA. Trimming left V 8 bases short and J 3 bases short, with 16 bases between. The chain's CDR3 is CASSGAGTKETQYF. As DNA, the CDR3 is TGTGCCAGCTCTGGGGCGGGAACAAAAGAGACCCAGTACTTC. Combining the CDR3 with reference TRBV7-2 and TRBJ2-5 gives the whole variable domain GAGVSQSPSNKVTEKGKDVELRCDPISGHTALYWYRQSLGQGLEFLIYFQGNSAPDKSGLPSDRFSAERTGGSVSTLTIQRTQQEDSAVYLCASSGAGTKETQYFGPGTRLLVL.

V is TRBV19 and J is TRBJ2-7, with 8 bases lining up with TRBD2. Germline CDR1 LNHDA, CDR2 SQIVND (reference sequence). Trimming removed 6 bases from V and 0 bases from J; junction bases left unmatched: 7. The CDR3 is 15 residues long. CDR3 sequence reads: CASSPIAGNSYEQYF. The CDR3 DNA reads TGTGCCAGTAGCCCCATAGCGGGAAACTCCTACGAGCAGTACTTC.

J is TRBJ1-4 and V is TRBV2; perhaps TRBD1 as D (6 bases). Germline CDR1 SNHLY, CDR2 FYNNEI. Trimming removed 2 bases from V and 8 bases from J, with 15 bases in between. The CDR3 length is 15 residues. CDR3 protein: CASSEIGGAGEKLFF. In DNA, the CDR3 is TGTGCCAGCAGTGAAATTGGGGGGGCTGGGGAAAAACTGTTTTTT. Complete variable domain (other parts from reference TRBV2 and TRBJ1-4): EPEVTQTPSHQVTQMGQEVILRCVPISNHLYFYWYRQILGQKVEFLVSFYNNEISEKSEIFDDQFSVERPDGSNFTLKIRSTKLEDSAMYFCASSEIGGAGEKLFFGSGTQLSVL.

V gene TRBV5-1 combines with J gene TRBJ2-7; 7 bases are shared with TRBD1. Germline assignment: CDR1 SGHRS and CDR2 YFSETQ. The J segment lost 2 bases and the V segment lost 0 bases, leaving 5 bases of the junction unmatched. The CDR3 extends over 15 amino acids. This CDR3 reads CASSLGGTATYEQYF. In DNA form, the CDR3 reads TGCGCCAGCAGCTTGGGTGGGACAGCGACCTACGAGCAGTACTTC.

The V call is TRBV6-2 or TRBV6-3, the J call TRBJ1-6, with D possibly being TRBD1 (6 bases). The CDR3 is made up of 15 amino acids. Trimming pared 2 bases from V and 8 bases from J, leaving 13 bases between. Germline lookup yields CDR1 MNHEY and CDR2 SVGEGT. The CDR3 is CASSYHGAGDSPLHF. For the CDR3, the DNA is TGTGCCAGCAGTTACCATGGCGCAGGGGATTCACCCCTCCACTTT.

This clone was detected once. The V gene is TRBV28, the J gene TRBJ2-7; TRBD2 aligns across 7 bases. V dropped 3 bases and J dropped 3; count of bases not matched to a gene: 5. CDR1 is MDHEN and CDR2 is SYDVKM in the germline V gene. CDR3 length: 14 amino acids. The CDR3 DNA reads TGTGCCAGCAGTTTGGGGGGGGAGCGCTACGAGCAGTACTTC. It specifies CASSLGGERYEQYF.

The chain couples TRBV25-1 to TRBJ1-4; 8 bases map to TRBD1. The CDR3 runs 15 residues. With V trimmed by 4 bases and J by 7 bases, 8 bases remained unmatched. CDR1 and CDR2 from the germline V gene are MGHDK and SYGVNS. CDR3 DNA: TGTGCCAGCAGTGTTCGGACAGGGTTAAGTGAAAAACTGTTTTTT. Residues: CASSVRTGLSEKLFF.

The chain joins TRBV28 to TRBJ1-4, with D perhaps TRBD1 (6 bases). The CDR3 is made up of 17 amino acids. V was clipped by 3 bases and J by 3 bases, with 17 bases between them. Per the germline V gene, CDR1 is MDHEN and CDR2 is SYDVKM. For the CDR3, the DNA is TGTGCCAGCAGTTTGCCCGGCCCAGGGACACCTAATGAAAAACTGTTTTTT. Its translation: CASSLPGPGTPNEKLFF.

The V and J genes are TRBV6-2 or TRBV6-3 and TRBJ2-1; 11 bases fit TRBD2. CDR1 and CDR2 (germline): MNHEY, SVGEGT. J gave up 6 bases and V 6 bases, and 7 bases lay outside the gene matches. This CDR3 has 15 residues. The CDR3 DNA follows: TGTGCCAGCAGCCATCCTAGCGGGGGGCCCAATGAGCAGTTCTTC. Its translation is CASSHPSGGPNEQFF.

The CDR3 coding sequence is TGCGCCAGCAGCTTGGCGACAGTGTCTCCTGACTATGGCTACACCTTC. Amino acid sequence: CASSLATVSPDYGYTF. V gene TRBV5-1 combines with J gene TRBJ1-2, with D possibly being TRBD1 (5 bases). The CDR3 consists of 16 residues. V was trimmed by 0 bases and J by 3 bases, leaving 15 bases between them. Germline V gene sequence: CDR1 SGHRS, CDR2 YFSETQ.

V usage is TRBV7-2 and J usage is TRBJ1-2; D not certain. Germline CDR1 reads SGHTA; CDR2 reads FQGNSA. Trimming took 1 base from V and 3 from J, leaving 9 bases between them. CDR3 size: 14 residues. The CDR3 region is CASSLDLRDYGYTF. CDR3 sequence (DNA): TGTGCCAGCAGCTTAGATTTGCGGGACTATGGCTACACCTTC.

This clone was seen many times. The chain recombines TRBV2 with TRBJ2-5, with D possibly matching TRBD1 (6 bases). The CDR3 covers 14 residues. V lost 6 bases, J lost 5 bases, and 16 bases lay in between. Germline assignment: CDR1 SNHLY and CDR2 FYNNEI. Written as DNA, the CDR3 is TGTGCCAGCAGCGTCGGGCAGGGGCGGGAGACCCAGTACTTC. Its translation is CASSVGQGRETQYF.

V is TRBV15 and J is TRBJ2-1, with 14 bases matching TRBD2. In germline, CDR1 is LNHNV, CDR2 YYDKDF (reference sequence). Trimming took 0 bases from V and 6 from J; bases not matched to a gene: 1. This CDR3 spans 16 amino acids. The CDR3 reads CATSRDGTSGGNEQFF. Here the CDR3 DNA reads TGTGCCACCAGCAGAGATGGGACTAGCGGGGGCAATGAGCAGTTCTTC.

The chain combines TRBV6-2 or TRBV6-3 with TRBJ2-7, with a weak D call TRBD1 (5 bases). This CDR3 comprises 11 residues. CDR1 and CDR2 from the germline V gene are MNHEY and SVGEGT. V dropped 5 bases and J dropped 6 bases, with 8 bases sitting between them. The CDR3 sequence is CASSDRREQYF. CDR3 DNA: TGTGCCAGCAGTGACAGACGCGAGCAGTACTTC.

V usage is TRBV5-4 and J usage is TRBJ2-5; 9 nucleotides line up with TRBD2. Germline CDR1 reads SGHNT; CDR2 reads YYREEE (reference sequence). V lost 5 bases to trimming and J lost 4 bases; unmatched junction nucleotides: 9. CDR3 size: 15 residues. The CDR3 DNA follows: TGTGCCAGCAGTTCCTCGCTAGCGGGAACAGAGACCCAGTACTTC. It translates to CASSSSLAGTETQYF.

The chain employs TRBV4-3 and TRBJ1-1, with 7 bases that match TRBD1. Trimming at V came to 2 bases and at J to 4 bases, leaving 4 bases not matched to a gene. This CDR3 has 14 residues. Germline V gives CDR1 LGHNA, CDR2 YSLEER. The CDR3 reads CASSQMTGPTEAFF. The CDR3, as DNA: TGCGCCAGCAGCCAAATGACAGGGCCCACTGAAGCTTTCTTT.

The chain joins TRBV4-3 to TRBJ2-1; the match to TRBD2 covers 7 bases. Germline assignment: CDR1 LGHNA and CDR2 YSLEER. V shed 1 base, J shed 9 bases, and the junction held 6 bases outside the gene matches. The length of the CDR3 is 14 residues. This chain's CDR3 is CASSQAWGRVEQFF. As DNA, the CDR3 is TGCGCCAGCAGCCAAGCCTGGGGGAGGGTTGAGCAGTTCTTC.

The rearrangement joins TRBV14 to TRBJ2-3, with 13 bases fitting TRBD2. This CDR3 is 20 amino acids long. Germline V CDR1 and CDR2: SGHDN, FVKESK. The V and J ends lost 2 bases and 5 bases, in that order; junction bases with no gene match: 16. Here the CDR3 DNA reads TGTGCCAGCAGCCAATCGGCCCCAAGACTAGCGGGAGGAAGGGGAGATACGCAGTATTTT. The encoded protein is CASSQSAPRLAGGRGDTQYF.

The chain combines TRBV7-2 with TRBJ2-2, with a tentative D call TRBD2 (6 bases). V was trimmed by 0 bases and J by 5 bases, leaving 10 bases between them. This CDR3 has 15 residues. The germline gives CDR1 SGHTA, CDR2 FQGNSA. The CDR3 DNA sequence: TGTGCCAGCAGCTTAGCTAGCGGTGGGACCGGGGAGCTGTTTTTT. This gives the protein CASSLASGGTGELFF.

The CDR3 DNA sequence: TGTGCCAGCAGGAGGCACGGTAATGAAAAACTGTTTTTT. Translating gives CASRRHGNEKLFF. This chain uses TRBV6-5 with TRBJ1-4; no clear D. The V end was cut by 6 bases, the J end by 4 bases, with 9 bases between. Germline CDR1 MNHEY, CDR2 SVGAGI. CDR3 size: 13 residues.

The CDR3 region is CASSSRGLQETQYF. CDR3 DNA sequence: TGTGCCAGCAGCTCAAGGGGCTTACAAGAGACCCAGTACTTC. The chain combines TRBV6-2 or TRBV6-3 with TRBJ2-5; TRBD1 is a possible D gene (5 bases). V lost 6 bases, J lost 2 bases, and 13 bases lay in between. CDR1 and CDR2 from the germline V gene are MNHEY and SVGEGT. The CDR3 sequence is 14 residues long.

CDR3 bases: TGTGCCAGCCCTGAGGGGGGGGCCGGCGACACTGAAGCTTTCTTT. Translating it yields CASPEGGAGDTEAFF. The chain links TRBV2 to TRBJ1-1; TRBD1 might be the D (6 bases). The V gene's germline CDR1 is SNHLY and CDR2 FYNNEI. V was trimmed by 8 bases and J by 3 bases, leaving 19 bases between them. The CDR3 spans 15 residues.

The table lists this clone with a few counts. V usage is TRBV5-1 and J usage is TRBJ1-4, with D possibly matching TRBD1 (5 bases). The CDR3 covers 15 residues. Germline V CDR1 and CDR2: SGHRS, YFSETQ. The ends were cut back, 0 bases at V and 7 bases at J, with 13 bases in the middle. DNA of the CDR3: TGCGCCAGCAGCTTGGGCCGGACCGGGGGTGAAAAACTGTTTTTT. Its protein product is CASSLGRTGGEKLFF.

The chain recombines TRBV20-1 with TRBJ1-4, with a tentative D call TRBD1 (6 bases). V lost 5 bases to trimming and J lost 10 bases, with 11 bases between them. Per the germline V gene, CDR1 is DFQATT and CDR2 is SNEGSKA (reference sequence). CDR3 length: 11 amino acids. CDR3: CSAPQGGKLFF. As DNA, the CDR3 is TGCAGTGCTCCACAGGGTGGAAAACTGTTTTTT.